A selection of T cell receptor beta chains follows, all from one sample in a study of blood T cell repertoires in COVID-19. Assay: immunoSEQ multiplex PCR; the TCRdb copy retains only in-frame clones and omits some. The table lists a few hundred thousand clones, 70% to 90% of them singletons. Sequencing used PBMCs or T cells enriched from blood (not recorded which). These receptors originate from a man aged 30 to 39 who had recovered from COVID-19. Both conserved end residues are part of each CDR3. The D gene is left open where the match is weak. Expanded clones get a size class; other rows say once, few or many, or leave the size out.

size,V,D,J,CDR3,DNA
-,TRBV30,-,TRBJ1-3,CAWSARLAIYF,TGTGCCTGGAGTGCGAGATTAGCCATATATTTT
-,TRBV7-2,-,TRBJ1-2,CASRAQAPSGYTF,TGTGCCAGCAGGGCACAGGCTCCCTCTGGCTACACCTTC
-,TRBV19,-,TRBJ1-1,CASTLSPRGLNTEAFF,TGTGCCAGTACCCTCTCTCCTCGAGGGCTGAACACTGAAGCTTTCTTT
-,TRBV19,-,TRBJ1-2,CASRFREDGYTF,TGTGCCAGTAGGTTCAGGGAGGATGGCTACACCTTC
-,TRBV5-6,-,TRBJ2-5,CASSGSFLTTQETQYF,TGTGCCAGCAGCGGATCCTTCCTCACTACCCAAGAGACCCAGTACTTC
-,TRBV3-1/TRBV3-2,TRBD2,TRBJ2-3,CASSPRVAGGPRVDTQYF,TGTGCCAGCAGCCCCCGAGTAGCGGGGGGGCCCCGGGTAGATACGCAGTATTTT
-,TRBV9,-,TRBJ1-1,CASSPNFGSLASEAFF,TGTGCCAGCAGCCCTAATTTTGGGAGCCTAGCGTCTGAAGCTTTCTTT
-,TRBV13,-,TRBJ1-4,CASSSDTSNEKLFF,TGTGCCAGCAGCTCGGACACATCTAATGAAAAACTGTTTTTT
once,TRBV9,TRBD1,TRBJ2-5,CASSLRQGVSETQYF,TGTGCCAGCAGCCTCAGACAGGGGGTATCGGAGACCCAGTACTTC
-,TRBV6-5,-,TRBJ1-2,CASSYFGPGGGYTF,TGTGCCAGCAGTTACTTCGGCCCCGGCGGCGGCTACACCTTC
-,TRBV3-1/TRBV3-2,-,TRBJ1-1,CASSQDRAGSRVTEAFF,TGTGCCAGCAGCCAAGATAGGGCAGGGTCTCGGGTCACTGAAGCTTTCTTT
-,TRBV4-2,TRBD1,TRBJ1-2,CASSPQTGYGYTF,TGTGCCAGCAGCCCCCAGACAGGGTATGGCTACACCTTC
-,TRBV6-5,TRBD1,TRBJ2-2,CASRRTGATGELFF,TGTGCCAGCAGGAGGACAGGGGCGACCGGGGAGCTGTTTTTT
many,TRBV27,-,TRBJ1-5,CASSPTVNQPQHF,TGTGCCAGCAGTCCGACAGTCAATCAGCCCCAGCATTTT
-,TRBV27,-,TRBJ2-7,CASSLFYYVGEEPTYEQYF,TGTGCCAGCAGTTTATTCTATTACGTGGGGGAGGAACCTACCTACGAGCAGTACTTC
-,TRBV6-2/TRBV6-3,-,TRBJ1-6,CASSLRSGNLDSPLHF,TGTGCCAGCAGCCTACGTAGCGGGAATCTCGATTCACCCCTCCACTTT
-,TRBV3-1/TRBV3-2,-,TRBJ1-2,CASSQTQGPTGGYTF,TGTGCCAGCAGCCAAACCCAGGGACCGACAGGAGGCTACACCTTC
-,TRBV5-1,-,TRBJ2-1,CASSLTPAGDYNEQFF,TGCGCCAGCAGCTTGACTCCCGCAGGGGACTACAATGAGCAGTTCTTC
-,TRBV19,-,TRBJ1-2,CASSATAASEAGYGYTF,TGTGCCAGTAGTGCCACGGCAGCATCCGAGGCGGGGTATGGCTACACCTTC
-,TRBV7-9,TRBD1,TRBJ2-7,CASSSTGQGYEQYF,TGTGCCAGCAGCTCTACGGGACAGGGCTACGAGCAGTACTTC
-,TRBV18,-,TRBJ2-2,CASSPPVRGATGELFF,TGTGCCAGCTCACCACCGGTTCGGGGGGCCACCGGGGAGCTGTTTTTT
-,TRBV30,TRBD1,TRBJ2-4,CAWSFTGDIQYF,TGTGCCTGGAGCTTTACAGGGGACATTCAGTACTTC
-,TRBV5-1,-,TRBJ2-7,CASSLDRPPYEQYF,TGCGCCAGCAGCTTGGACAGGCCCCCCTACGAGCAGTACTTC
-,TRBV9,-,TRBJ1-6,CASSARGGRGSYNSPLHF,TGTGCCAGCAGCGCCCGGGGGGGACGAGGCTCCTATAATTCACCCCTCCACTTT
once,TRBV11-1,TRBD1,TRBJ2-1,CASGGQEMDEQFF,TGTGCCAGCGGGGGACAGGAGATGGATGAGCAGTTCTTC
few,TRBV5-1,TRBD1,TRBJ2-7,CASSSGQVYGEQYF,TGCGCCAGCAGCTCGGGACAGGTTTATGGCGAGCAGTACTTC
-,TRBV10-2,TRBD1,TRBJ1-6,CASSEWTGGRSPLHF,TGCGCCAGCAGTGAGTGGACAGGGGGCAGGTCACCCCTCCACTTT
-,TRBV15,-,TRBJ2-3,CATSRDLSSDTQYF,TGTGCCACCAGCAGAGATTTGAGTTCCGATACGCAGTATTTT
-,TRBV6-5,-,TRBJ1-1,CASSRGFTEAFF,TGTGCCAGCAGTCGGGGGTTCACTGAAGCTTTCTTT
-,TRBV18,-,TRBJ1-4,CASSRFDTTNEKLFF,TGTGCCAGCTCACGGTTTGACACAACTAATGAAAAACTGTTTTTT
once,TRBV15,TRBD1,TRBJ1-5,CATRPDRGIGQPQHF,TGTGCCACCAGGCCCGACAGGGGTATCGGTCAGCCCCAGCATTTT
-,TRBV6-2/TRBV6-3,-,TRBJ1-2,CASSQPQAYGYTF,TGTGCCAGCAGTCAACCACAGGCTTATGGCTACACCTTC
-,TRBV3-1/TRBV3-2,-,TRBJ1-2,CASSQVGVGGYTF,TGTGCCAGCAGCCAAGTCGGGGTAGGCGGCTACACCTTC
-,TRBV10-3,TRBD1,TRBJ1-2,CAISHPGQGNYGYTF,TGTGCCATCAGTCACCCCGGACAGGGGAACTATGGCTACACCTTC
-,TRBV6-1,-,TRBJ2-5,CASSEALRGTQYF,TGTGCCAGCAGTGAAGCGCTACGGGGTACCCAGTACTTC
-,TRBV5-1,-,TRBJ1-1,CASSSGMTEAFF,TGCGCCAGCAGCTCGGGGATGACTGAAGCTTTCTTT
-,TRBV13,TRBD1,TRBJ2-7,CASSLGDRAYEQYF,TGTGCCAGCAGCTTAGGAGACAGGGCCTACGAGCAGTACTTC
-,TRBV2,-,TRBJ1-2,CASLQESYGYTF,TGTGCCAGTTTACAGGAGAGCTATGGCTACACCTTC
-,TRBV19,-,TRBJ1-1,CATLSSAATEAFF,TGTGCCACTCTGTCTTCTGCCGCGACTGAAGCTTTCTTT
-,TRBV6-2/TRBV6-3,TRBD1,TRBJ2-2,CASSYNRGQSGTGELFF,TGTGCCAGCAGTTATAACAGGGGGCAGTCGGGCACCGGGGAGCTGTTTTTT